This section outlines one T cell receptor beta chain sequence together with its context. Its antigen is not known. The sample originates from a study of T cell responses to AZD1222 COVID-19 vaccine. General study points: Among vaccine-associated CD4 TCRs, coverage spanned spike, with dominance at 160-218 and 743-854. At study baseline, merely over 5 AZD1222 recipients were seropositive.

Germline CDR1 MNHEY, CDR2 SMNVEV (reference sequence). The junction had 3 bases not matched to a gene; V was cut back by 5 bases and J by 2 bases. This CDR3 is built from 13 residues. The assay was immunoSEQ multiplex PCR, and TCRdb's table has in-frame clones only and misses some. The sample yields over 70,000 clones, approximately 86% seen once. This receptor was obtained from an adult in good health. The V and J genes are TRBV27 and TRBJ2-7; 7 bases align to TRBD2. The sequencing used peripheral blood, collected on day 0 of MenACWY control vaccination. The CDR3 DNA is TGTGCCAGCAGTCGCCGGGAGGCCTACGAGCAGTACTTC. Translated, it gives CASSRREAYEQYF.